This T cell receptor beta chain originates from a study of shared T cell receptors in the human thymus (dated by TCRdb to 2020 to 2022). Broadly, across the study: The study investigated the way shared, self-reactive T-cell receptor alpha chains are produced in the human thymus.

As concerns this clone: There is no known antigen for this receptor. The input lacks base qualities; no much larger clone sits a single base away.

The protocol used for the library was the immunoSEQ multiplex PCR assay. Sourced from immuneACCESS, this table was stored by TCRdb with only in-frame sequences that have V and J called. A share of the clones is absent; for the studies checked, an unresolved V gene accounts for under half, and the remainder has no known explanation. In this sample the table shows some 700,000 clones, roughly 88% of which occur a single time. The ten largest clones add up to around 0.0099% of the sample. The CDR3 sequence holds 12 residues, the cysteine and phenylalanine included. Of all the DNA, just the CDR3 is kept, 36 bases in frame from base 1. As encoded in the germline V gene, CDR1 is SQVTM while CDR2 is ANQGSEA. V is pared back by 3 bases and J by 5 bases, with 10 bases lying between the germline termini. The same specimen was also included in a second study, on human thymus T cells. Reported in the second study: Donors were immunologically healthy infants undergoing open corrective cardiac surgery for congenital heart defects in Finland. The thymus tissue came from surgical resects taken out during corrective cardiac surgery. Usage of V and J gene segments appeared to be biased in both the thymic and the peripheral blood repertoires. The related research reported highly overlapping thymic TCR repertoires among unrelated individuals. The study characterized TCR alpha and beta repertoires from eight infant thymus samples and four related peripheral blood samples. The infant donors were about 6 to 250 days old, and the cohort included several males and a couple of females. Thymocytes were released mechanically from tissue and stored at -70 °C as pellets of roughly 9-32 million cells. Genomic DNA was extracted from frozen cell pellets with a QIAsymphony instrument. The immunoSEQ multiplex PCR assay was used to amplify the TCRB and TCRAD loci from a standardized quantity of quality-controlled genomic DNA. The V(D)J region was spanned by amplicons of a length sufficient to cover the CDR3 and to identify V and J genes. The amplicons were sequenced on an Illumina platform via the commercial immunoSEQ service. Primer bias and sequencing errors were corrected using previously described methods, and TCRAD and TCRB definitions followed the IMGT database. The repertoires were analysed using immunoSEQ Analyzer 3.0 and VDJTools for basic statistics, V/J segment usage, diversity estimates, rarefaction and pairwise overlap. Chao1, ChaoE, Efron-Thisted, Shannon and inverse Simpson indices were used to estimate diversity, which was also estimated on datasets down-sampled to the smallest sample. Repertoire overlap was assessed by strict matching of CDR3 nucleotide sequence, V gene and J gene, and clustering was done by Jaccard-based multidimensional scaling. On average, roughly 800,000 unique TCRB clonotypes were obtained from thymus samples, compared with roughly 89,000 from blood samples.

Input material: thymocytes. This clonotype was sampled from a girl in the first two years of life with a congenital heart defect. Donor details come from another sample of the same person, matched by shared clones. The rearranged chain carries TRBV29-1 and TRBJ1-1; the D segment could be TRBD1, given 5 matching bases. The CDR3 in this case is CSVEGGKTEAFF. The nucleotide sequence is given as TGCAGCGTTGAGGGGGGTAAGACTGAAGCTTTCTTT.